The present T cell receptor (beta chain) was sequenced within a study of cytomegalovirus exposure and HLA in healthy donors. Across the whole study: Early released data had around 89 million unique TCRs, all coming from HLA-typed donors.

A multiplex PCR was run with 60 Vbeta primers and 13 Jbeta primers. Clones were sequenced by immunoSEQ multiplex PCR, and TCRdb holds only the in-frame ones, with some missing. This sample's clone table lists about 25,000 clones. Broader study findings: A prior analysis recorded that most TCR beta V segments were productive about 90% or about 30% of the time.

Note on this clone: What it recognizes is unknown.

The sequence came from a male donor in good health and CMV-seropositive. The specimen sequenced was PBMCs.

The CDR3 sequence: CASSVADEQFF. The CDR3 region has the DNA TGTGCCAGCAGCGTAGCCGATGAGCAGTTCTTC. This chain joins TRBV9 and TRBJ2-1; D gene ambiguous. Germline CDR1 reads SGDLS; CDR2 reads YYNGEE. The CDR3 consists of 11 residues. Between the trimmed V and J ends, which lost 0 bases and 8 bases, there was a span of 3 bases.